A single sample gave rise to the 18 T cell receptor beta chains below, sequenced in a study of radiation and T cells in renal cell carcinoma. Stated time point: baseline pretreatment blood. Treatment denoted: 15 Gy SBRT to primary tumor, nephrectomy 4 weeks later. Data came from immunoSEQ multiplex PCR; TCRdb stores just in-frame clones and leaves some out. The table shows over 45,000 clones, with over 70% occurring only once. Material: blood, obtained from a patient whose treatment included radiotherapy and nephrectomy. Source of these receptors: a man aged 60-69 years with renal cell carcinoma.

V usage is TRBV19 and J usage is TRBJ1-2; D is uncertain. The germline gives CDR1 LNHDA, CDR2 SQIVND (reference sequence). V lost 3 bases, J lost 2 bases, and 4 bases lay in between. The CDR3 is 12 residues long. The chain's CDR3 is CASSMANYGYTF. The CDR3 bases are TGTGCCAGTAGTATGGCCAACTATGGCTACACCTTC.

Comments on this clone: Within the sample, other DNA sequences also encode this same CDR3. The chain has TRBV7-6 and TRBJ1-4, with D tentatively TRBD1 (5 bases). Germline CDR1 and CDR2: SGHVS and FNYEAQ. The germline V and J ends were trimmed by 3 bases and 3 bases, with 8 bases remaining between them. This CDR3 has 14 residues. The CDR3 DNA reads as TGTGCCAGCAGCTTGAGGGGTCCTAATGAAAAACTGTTTTTT. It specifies CASSLRGPNEKLFF.

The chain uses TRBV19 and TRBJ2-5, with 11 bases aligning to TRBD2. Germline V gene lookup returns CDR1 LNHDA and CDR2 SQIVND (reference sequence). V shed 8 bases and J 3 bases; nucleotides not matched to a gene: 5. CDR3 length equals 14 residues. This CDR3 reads CASGTSGGKETQYF. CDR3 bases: TGTGCCAGTGGGACTAGCGGAGGGAAAGAGACCCAGTACTTC.

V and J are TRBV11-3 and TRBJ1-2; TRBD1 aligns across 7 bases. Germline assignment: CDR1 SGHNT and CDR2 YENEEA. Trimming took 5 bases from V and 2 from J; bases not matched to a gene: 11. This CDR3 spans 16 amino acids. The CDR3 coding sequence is TGTGCCAGCAGCCCAGGGGGGTTTGGGACGAACTATGGCTACACCTTC. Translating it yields CASSPGGFGTNYGYTF.

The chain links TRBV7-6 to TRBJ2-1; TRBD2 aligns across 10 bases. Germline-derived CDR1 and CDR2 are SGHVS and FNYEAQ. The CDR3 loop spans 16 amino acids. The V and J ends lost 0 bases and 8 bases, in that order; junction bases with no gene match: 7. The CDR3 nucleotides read TGTGCCAGCAGCTTAGCGCTAGCGGGAGACATCGATGAGCAGTTCTTC. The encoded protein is CASSLALAGDIDEQFF.

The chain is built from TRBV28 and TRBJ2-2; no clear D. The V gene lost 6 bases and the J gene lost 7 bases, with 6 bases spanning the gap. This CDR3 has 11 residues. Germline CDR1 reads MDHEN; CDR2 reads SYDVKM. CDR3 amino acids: CASRANGELFF. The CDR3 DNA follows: TGTGCCAGCAGGGCGAACGGGGAGCTGTTTTTT.

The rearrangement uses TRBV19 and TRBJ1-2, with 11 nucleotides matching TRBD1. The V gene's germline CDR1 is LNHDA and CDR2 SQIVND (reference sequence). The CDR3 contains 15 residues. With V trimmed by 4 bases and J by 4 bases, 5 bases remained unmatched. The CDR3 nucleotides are TGTGCCAGTAGTAATGGACAGGGGGCAACCTATGGCTACACCTTC. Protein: CASSNGQGATYGYTF.

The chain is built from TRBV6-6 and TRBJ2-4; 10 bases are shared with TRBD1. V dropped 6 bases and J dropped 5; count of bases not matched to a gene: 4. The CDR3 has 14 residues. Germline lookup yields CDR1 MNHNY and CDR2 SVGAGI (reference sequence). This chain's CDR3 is CASRGTGEENIQYF. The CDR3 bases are TGTGCCAGCAGAGGGACAGGGGAGGAAAACATTCAGTACTTC.

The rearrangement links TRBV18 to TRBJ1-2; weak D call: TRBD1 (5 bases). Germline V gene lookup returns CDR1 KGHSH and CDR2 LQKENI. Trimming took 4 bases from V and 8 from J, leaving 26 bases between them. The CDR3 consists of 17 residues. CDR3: CASSLVGRGDYSFGYTF. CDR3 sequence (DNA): TGTGCCAGCTCACTTGTAGGACGGGGGGACTATTCGTTCGGCTACACCTTC.

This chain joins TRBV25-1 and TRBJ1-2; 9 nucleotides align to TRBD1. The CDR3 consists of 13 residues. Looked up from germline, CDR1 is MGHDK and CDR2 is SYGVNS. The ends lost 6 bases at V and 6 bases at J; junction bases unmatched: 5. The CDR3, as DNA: TGTGCCAGCAGAGGGACAGGGTGGAATGGCTACACCTTC. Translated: CASRGTGWNGYTF.

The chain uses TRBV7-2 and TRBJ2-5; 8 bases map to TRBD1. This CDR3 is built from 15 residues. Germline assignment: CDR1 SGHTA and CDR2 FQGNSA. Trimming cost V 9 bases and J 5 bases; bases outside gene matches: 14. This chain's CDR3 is CASNGPGTGAETQYF. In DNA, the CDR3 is TGTGCCAGTAACGGCCCCGGGACAGGAGCCGAGACCCAGTACTTC. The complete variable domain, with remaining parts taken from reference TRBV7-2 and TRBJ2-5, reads GAGVSQSPSNKVTEKGKDVELRCDPISGHTALYWYRQSLGQGLEFLIYFQGNSAPDKSGLPSDRFSAERTGGSVSTLTIQRTQQEDSAVYLCASNGPGTGAETQYFGPGTRLLVL.

The CDR3 sequence is CASSLGSLRGGGELFF. DNA for the CDR3: TGTGCCAGCAGCTTGGGAAGCTTGCGGGGCGGCGGGGAGCTGTTTTTT. The chain couples TRBV5-5 to TRBJ2-2; D is possibly TRBD2 (6 bases). Deletions cut 0 bases from V and 7 bases from J, with 16 bases between. Germline lookup yields CDR1 SGHKS and CDR2 YYEKEE (reference sequence). The CDR3 is made up of 16 amino acids.

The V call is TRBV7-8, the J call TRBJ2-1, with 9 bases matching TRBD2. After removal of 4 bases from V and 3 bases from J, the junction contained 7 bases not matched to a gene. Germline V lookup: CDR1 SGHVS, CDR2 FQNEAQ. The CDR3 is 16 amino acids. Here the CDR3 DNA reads TGTGCCAGCAGCTACCAAAGCGGGAGGAACTACAATGAGCAGTTCTTC. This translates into CASSYQSGRNYNEQFF.

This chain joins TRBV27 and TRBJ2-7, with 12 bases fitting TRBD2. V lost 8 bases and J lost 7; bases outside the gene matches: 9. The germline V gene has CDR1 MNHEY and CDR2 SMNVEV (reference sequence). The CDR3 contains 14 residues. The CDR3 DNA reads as TGTGCCAGCCGCCCTAGCGGGAGGGCTTGGGAGCAGTACGTC. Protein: CASRPSGRAWEQYV.

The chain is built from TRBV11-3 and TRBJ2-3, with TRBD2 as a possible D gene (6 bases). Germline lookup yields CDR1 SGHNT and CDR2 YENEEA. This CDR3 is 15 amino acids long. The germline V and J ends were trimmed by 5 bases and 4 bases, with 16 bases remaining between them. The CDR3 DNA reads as TGTGCCAGCAGCCTGAGCGGAGGGCGGTCAGATACGCAGTATTTT. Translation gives CASSLSGGRSDTQYF.

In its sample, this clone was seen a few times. CDR3 residues: CATSRAGPGGQTDTQYF. For the CDR3, the DNA is TGTGCCACCAGCAGAGCGGGGCCAGGGGGCCAAACAGATACGCAGTATTTT. This chain links TRBV15 with TRBJ2-3; 8 bases match TRBD1. J gave up 3 bases and V 1 base, and 9 bases lay outside the gene matches. CDR3 length: 17 amino acids. Germline-derived CDR1 and CDR2 are LNHNV and YYDKDF (reference sequence).

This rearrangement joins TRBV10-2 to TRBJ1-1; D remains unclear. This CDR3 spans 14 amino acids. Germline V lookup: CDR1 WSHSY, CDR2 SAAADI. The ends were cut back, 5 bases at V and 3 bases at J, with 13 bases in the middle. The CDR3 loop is CASSRLQLDTEAFF. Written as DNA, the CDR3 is TGCGCCAGCAGTAGGTTGCAGCTCGACACTGAAGCTTTCTTT.

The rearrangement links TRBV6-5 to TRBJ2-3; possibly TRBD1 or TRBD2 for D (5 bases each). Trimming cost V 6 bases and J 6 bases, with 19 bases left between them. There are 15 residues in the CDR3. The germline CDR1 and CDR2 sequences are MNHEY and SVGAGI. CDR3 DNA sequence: TGTGCCAGCAGCTCACTGGACTCGAAGGGGGATACGCAGTATTTT. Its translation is CASSSLDSKGDTQYF.